This T cell receptor (beta chain) was obtained from a study of blood T cell repertoires in COVID-19. From germline, CDR1 is SGDLS and CDR2 YYNGEE. This CDR3 has 15 amino acids. The V gene end was trimmed by 5 bases and the J gene end by 2 bases; junction bases not matched to a gene: 5. Recovered status in Cohort 3 required two negative PCRs, clearance, or symptom resolution. TCRdb's table, derived via immunoSEQ multiplex PCR, lists solely in-frame clones and lacks some. The table includes 200,000 to 250,000 clones, 84% detected once. This rearrangement joins TRBV9 to TRBJ2-5; 11 bases line up with TRBD2. Sequences were obtained from PBMCs or T cells enriched from blood (not recorded which). The TCR comes from a woman aged 40 to 50 who had recovered from COVID-19. CDR3 loop: CASSPGTSGQETQYF. The DNA of the CDR3 is TGTGCCAGCAGTCCCGGGACTAGCGGACAAGAGACCCAGTACTTC.